The T cell receptor beta chain described here comes from a study of cytomegalovirus exposure and HLA in healthy donors. The study, taken as a whole, reports: After further analysis at a later stage, some 15,000 TCR beta sequences were associated with HLA alleles at 0.05 false discovery rate.

CDR1 is SGHDT and CDR2 is YYEEEE in the germline V gene. This CDR3 has 17 residues. Trimming shortened V by 3 bases and J by 2 bases, and 21 bases separated the two germline ends. PCR amplification relied on 60 Vbeta primers (plus 13 Jbeta primers). TCRdb keeps only in-frame clones here, not all; method: immunoSEQ multiplex PCR. The table shows about 120,000 clones, with 75% to 80% occurring only once. This clone was observed a single time. Its target is not known. This receptor was identified in a woman aged 35 to 49 in good health and CMV-seropositive. The chain links TRBV5-6 to TRBJ2-7; weak D call: TRBD2 (6 bases). Sequenced input: PBMCs. CDR3 loop: CASSSTPGGIVTYEQYF. CDR3 DNA: TGTGCCAGCAGCTCGACACCCGGAGGGATCGTAACCTACGAGCAGTACTTC.